This T cell receptor beta chain was profiled in a study of OX40 agonist ivuxolimab in advanced cancers. About the research overall: Cohort: 75% to 90% men, mean age 60, aged roughly 23 to 79.

The CDR3 totals 16 residues. The germline V and J ends were trimmed by 0 bases and 3 bases, with 15 bases remaining between them. The germline CDR1 and CDR2 sequences are SGHTA and FQGTGA. Assay used: immunoSEQ multiplex PCR; TCRdb lists only in-frame clones, some missing. The table includes 80,000 or so clones, around 85% detected once. The starting material was CD4+ or CD8+ T cells sorted from blood, obtained in a trial of the OX40 agonist ivuxolimab. The TCR originated in an adult with an advanced solid tumor such as melanoma, head and neck, liver or kidney cancer. This rearrangement joins TRBV7-3 to TRBJ2-7, with a tentative D call TRBD2 (5 bases). This CDR3 is CASSLTAAIWDYEQYF. The CDR3 region has the DNA TGTGCCAGCAGCTTAACAGCGGCTATTTGGGACTACGAGCAGTACTTC.